One TCR beta chain is described in this entry. This clone was found a few times. The antigen it recognizes is unknown. No qualities accompany the bases; no much larger clone lies one base away. Each collaborating institution followed its own protocols to collect whole blood in K2EDTA tubes. For TCRbeta analysis, collaborators shipped samples in one of three forms: frozen whole blood, isolated PBMCs, or DNA extracted from either of those sample types. This sample was taken from a study of blood T cell repertoires in COVID-19 (dated by TCRdb to the early 2020s). Study-wide context: The collaborator samples originated in the United States, Italy and Spain and spanned the acute and convalescent phases of COVID-19. The repertoires were released in a freely available public database meant as a resource for research on the immune response to SARS-CoV-2. The samples were drawn from two sources: the first 160 participants of the ongoing ImmuneRACE study, and 950 to 1,500 subjects contributed by 6 global collaborators. The material from the prospective study consisted of cDNA or gDNA derived from T cells, B-cell-depleted T cells, or PBMCs. The sample metadata nearly always contained a de-identified subject ID, COVID-19 status, age in years and sex. Subjects who had been exposed to COVID-19, were actively infected with it, or had recovered from it provided the deeply sampled blood TCRbeta repertoires that made up the dataset. Where available, HLA class I and class II types were taken from metadata supplied by the sample provider and were not determined by assay-based typing. What the research found in general, with its limitations: How much clinical and demographic metadata was included differed by source and by participant, and the metadata was provided uncurated.

The immunoSEQ Assay, a bias-controlled multiplex PCR, was used to amplify TCRbeta CDR3 regions from genomic DNA. The study's processing was this. Within the assay, amplification of reference gene primers was used to estimate how many nucleated cells each sample contained. To quantify the absolute abundance of each unique TCRbeta CDR3 rearrangement, sequence reads were collapsed and filtered. For each sample, productive Simpson clonality was calculated as the square root of Simpson's diversity index across productive rearrangements. TCRdb took this table from immuneACCESS and kept in-frame rearrangements with V and J called. Such tables lack part of the clones; where checked against another copy, unresolved V genes explain under half of the gap, and the rest is unexplained. V and J calls and clone size follow that table, whereas D and trimming were derived from the DNA. The sample contains 97,000 or so clones, about 83% of them found a single time. About 10% of the sample is held by the ten biggest clonotypes.

CDR1 LGHNT and CDR2 FRNRAP were looked up in the germline V gene. Relative to germline, V is missing 0 bases and J is missing 7 bases, with 15 bases of the junction outside any gene match. The CDR3 measures 18 amino acids from cysteine to phenylalanine. Just the 54-base CDR3 DNA is kept, in frame starting at base 1. The sequence is built from TRBV12-5 and TRBJ2-1; 7 junctional bases match TRBD1. The origin of this receptor is a man aged 40-50 years with active or convalescent COVID-19. Source material: peripheral blood. The nucleotide sequence is TGTGCTAGTGGTTTGGTAAAGGGACAGCAATTAGGTAAAAATGAGCAGTTCTTC. Translated, this gives CASGLVKGQQLGKNEQFF.